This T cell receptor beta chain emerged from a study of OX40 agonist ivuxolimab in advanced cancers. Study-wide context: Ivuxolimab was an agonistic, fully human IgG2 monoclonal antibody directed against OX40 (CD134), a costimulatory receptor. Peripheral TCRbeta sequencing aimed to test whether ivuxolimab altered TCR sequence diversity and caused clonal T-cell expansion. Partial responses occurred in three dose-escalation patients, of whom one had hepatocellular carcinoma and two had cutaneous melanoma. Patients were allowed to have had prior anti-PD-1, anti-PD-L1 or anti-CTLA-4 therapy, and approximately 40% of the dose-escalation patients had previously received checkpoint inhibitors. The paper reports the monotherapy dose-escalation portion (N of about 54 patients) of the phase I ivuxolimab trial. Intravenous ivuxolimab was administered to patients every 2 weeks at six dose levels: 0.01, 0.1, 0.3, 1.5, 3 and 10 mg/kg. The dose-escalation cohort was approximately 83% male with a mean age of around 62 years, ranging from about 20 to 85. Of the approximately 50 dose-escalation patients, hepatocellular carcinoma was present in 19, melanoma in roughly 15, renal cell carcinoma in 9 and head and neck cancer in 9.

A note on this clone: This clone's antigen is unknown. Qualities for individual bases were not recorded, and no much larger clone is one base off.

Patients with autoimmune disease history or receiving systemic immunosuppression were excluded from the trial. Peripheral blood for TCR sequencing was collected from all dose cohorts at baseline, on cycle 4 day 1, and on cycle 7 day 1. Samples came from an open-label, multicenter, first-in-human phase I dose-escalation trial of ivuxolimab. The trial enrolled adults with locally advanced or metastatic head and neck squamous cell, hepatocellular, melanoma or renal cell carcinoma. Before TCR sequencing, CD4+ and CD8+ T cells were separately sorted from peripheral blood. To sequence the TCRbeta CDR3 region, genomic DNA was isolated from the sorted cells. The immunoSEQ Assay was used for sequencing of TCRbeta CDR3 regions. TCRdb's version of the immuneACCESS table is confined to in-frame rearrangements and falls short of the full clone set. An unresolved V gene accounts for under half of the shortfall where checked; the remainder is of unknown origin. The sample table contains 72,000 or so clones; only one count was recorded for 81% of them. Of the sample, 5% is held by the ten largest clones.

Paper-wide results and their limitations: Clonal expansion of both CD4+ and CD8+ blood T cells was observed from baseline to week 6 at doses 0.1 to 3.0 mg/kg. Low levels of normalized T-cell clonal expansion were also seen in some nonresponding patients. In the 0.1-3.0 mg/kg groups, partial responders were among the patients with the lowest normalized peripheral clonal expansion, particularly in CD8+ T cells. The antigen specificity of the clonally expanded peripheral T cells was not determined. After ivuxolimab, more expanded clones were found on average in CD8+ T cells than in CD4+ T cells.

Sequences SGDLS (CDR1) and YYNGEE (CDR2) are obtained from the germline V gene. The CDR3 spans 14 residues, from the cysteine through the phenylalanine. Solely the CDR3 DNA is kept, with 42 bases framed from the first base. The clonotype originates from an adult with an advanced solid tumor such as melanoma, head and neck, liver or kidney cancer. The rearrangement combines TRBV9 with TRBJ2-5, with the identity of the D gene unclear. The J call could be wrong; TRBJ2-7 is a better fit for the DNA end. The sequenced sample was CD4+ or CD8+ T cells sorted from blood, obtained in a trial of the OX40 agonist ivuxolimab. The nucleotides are TGTGCCAGCAGCGTAGTCGGAGAAGGGTACGAGCAGTACTTC. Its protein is CASSVVGEGYEQYF.